This record looks at one T cell receptor beta chain sequence and its context. The data derive from a study of lymphopenia after photon versus proton radiotherapy. Only in-frame clones appear in the TCRdb table, and some are missing; sequencing was by immunoSEQ multiplex PCR. Here the sample spans roughly 5,200 clones, 88% being singletons. Trimming left V 5 bases short and J 1 base short, with 11 bases between. There are 14 residues in the CDR3. Germline CDR1 reads MNHEY; CDR2 reads SMNVEV (reference sequence). The starting material was peripheral blood, obtained from a patient treated with photon-based radiotherapy. The V call is TRBV27, the J call TRBJ1-1; a possible D gene is TRBD1 (6 bases). This clonotype was sampled from a man aged 25 to 40 with gastric cancer. The chain's CDR3 is CASSQDRKNTEAFF. The CDR3 nucleotides are TGTGCCAGCAGTCAAGACAGGAAGAACACTGAAGCTTTCTTT.